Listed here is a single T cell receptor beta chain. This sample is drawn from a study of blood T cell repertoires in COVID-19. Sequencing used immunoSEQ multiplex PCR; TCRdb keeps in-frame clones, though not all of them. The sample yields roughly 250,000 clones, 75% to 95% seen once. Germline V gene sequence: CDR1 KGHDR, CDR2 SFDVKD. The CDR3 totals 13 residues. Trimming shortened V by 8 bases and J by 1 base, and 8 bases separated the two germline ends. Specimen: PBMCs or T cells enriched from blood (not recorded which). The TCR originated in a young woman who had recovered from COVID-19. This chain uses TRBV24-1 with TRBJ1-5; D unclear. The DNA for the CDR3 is TGTGCCACCACCCGTGGCAGCAATCAGCCCCAGCATTTT. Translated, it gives CATTRGSNQPQHF.